This passage covers 7 T cell receptor beta chains from one sample sequenced in a study of T-cell memory formation after mild COVID-19. TCRdb redid the calling of the 5' RACE reads with MiXCR, one entry per CDR3 protein. The sample holds about 470,000 distinct CDR3 sequences, approximately 18% seen once. Sequencing was carried out using PBMCs or a T cell subset sorted from them (not recorded which). Every receptor here comes from an adult woman who had mild COVID-19 (a few samples of this study predate the infection). Cell type and time point are not known.

This clonotype was counted a few times. V gene TRBV3-1 combines with J gene TRBJ1-1; D unresolved. CDR3 length: 11 residues. CDR1 is LGHDT and CDR2 is YNNKEL in the germline V gene (reference sequence). Between the trimmed V and J ends, which lost 6 bases and 3 bases, there was a span of 5 bases. DNA for the CDR3: TGTGCCAGCAGGCGGGACACTGAAGCTTTCTTT. Translation gives CASRRDTEAFF. Filled out from reference TRBV3-1 and TRBJ1-1, the complete variable domain reads DTAVSQTPKYLVTQMGNDKSIKCEQNLGHDTMYWYKQDSKKFLKIMFSYNNKELIINETVPNRFSPKSPDKAHLNLHINSLELGDSAVYFCASRRDTEAFFGQGTRLTVV.

This clonotype was detected ten times or more. The genes are TRBV4-2 and TRBJ1-5; D possibly corresponds to TRBD1 (6 bases). Germline V lookup: CDR1 LGHNA, CDR2 YNFKEQ. This CDR3 has 17 amino acids. Trimming took 1 base from V and 3 from J, leaving 16 bases between them. CDR3 protein: CASSQGVGRGNNQPQHF. The CDR3 DNA sequence: TGTGCCAGCAGCCAAGGAGTGGGCAGGGGAAACAATCAGCCCCAGCATTTT.

This clonotype was counted between two and nine times. The chain couples TRBV7-2 to TRBJ2-1; 9 positions match TRBD2. CDR1 and CDR2 (germline): SGHTA, FQGNSA. V was clipped by 5 bases and J by 7 bases; unmatched bases: 9. The CDR3 is made up of 15 amino acids. The CDR3: CASSTAGGPANEQFF. The CDR3 nucleotides are TGTGCCAGCAGCACTGCGGGAGGGCCGGCAAATGAGCAGTTCTTC.

This clonotype was seen repeatedly, ten times or more. The J gene is TRBJ2-7, the V gene TRBV5-6; D may be TRBD1 or TRBD2 (5 bases each). Between the trimmed V and J ends, which lost 3 bases and 3 bases, there was a span of 7 bases. The CDR3 has 12 residues. CDR1 and CDR2 (germline): SGHDT, YYEEEE. The CDR3 nucleotides read TGTGCCAGCAGCTATGGGGGCTACGAGCAGTACTTC. Translation: CASSYGGYEQYF.

This clonotype occurred a few times. V and J are TRBV7-3 and TRBJ2-3; the D gene is possibly TRBD2 (5 bases). Deletions cut 2 bases from V and 1 base from J, with 19 bases between. The germline V gene encodes CDR1 SGHTA and CDR2 FQGTGA. The CDR3 extends over 18 amino acids. This CDR3 reads CASSLLPVGVVGTDTQYF. As DNA, the CDR3 is TGTGCCAGCAGCTTACTGCCGGTCGGGGTCGTTGGCACAGATACGCAGTATTTT.

This chain uses TRBV12-3 or TRBV12-4 with TRBJ1-1, with 7 positions matching TRBD1. The CDR3 spans 14 residues. V dropped 6 bases and J dropped 1; count of bases not matched to a gene: 5. In nucleotides, the CDR3 is TGTGCCAGCAGGATGGACAGGCCGAACACTGAAGCTTTCTTT. Protein product: CASRMDRPNTEAFF.

This rearrangement joins TRBV6-2 or TRBV6-3 to TRBJ2-1; 9 bases are a match to TRBD2. Germline lookup yields CDR1 MNHEY and CDR2 SVGEGT. After removal of 4 bases from V and 1 base from J, the junction contained 11 bases not matched to a gene. The CDR3 spans 18 residues. The CDR3 sequence: CASSSWGVAGVSYNEQFF. In nucleotides, the CDR3 is TGTGCCAGCAGTTCCTGGGGGGTAGCGGGAGTGTCCTACAATGAGCAGTTCTTC.